This T cell receptor (beta chain) originates from a study of resident and recirculating memory T cells in vitiligo. Study at large: Epidermis came from shave biopsies of lesional and nonlesional sites, plus PBMCs.

Using immunoSEQ multiplex PCR, the repertoire was profiled, and TCRdb retains in-frame clones only, with some absent. There are more than 65,000 clones in the sample; approximately 89% occur only once, and over 4.5% lies in the top ten. Worth noting for this clone: Its specificity is not known.

Study-wide results and caveats: Vitiligo lesions lacked a unique dominant clone, and clonality varied. TCR sequences were not conserved across biopsy sites or patients.

The sample taken for sequencing was blood. The TCR comes from a male donor with vitiligo.

CDR3 residues: CASSLGLAGVNTGELFF. CDR3 coding DNA: TGCGCCAGCAGCCTTGGACTAGCGGGGGTTAACACCGGGGAGCTGTTTTTT. This chain connects TRBV4-1 to TRBJ2-2; TRBD2 matches 13 bases. J was trimmed by 2 bases and V by 4 bases; bases with no gene match: 4. Germline V CDR1 and CDR2: MGHRA, YSYEKL. The CDR3 runs to 17 residues.